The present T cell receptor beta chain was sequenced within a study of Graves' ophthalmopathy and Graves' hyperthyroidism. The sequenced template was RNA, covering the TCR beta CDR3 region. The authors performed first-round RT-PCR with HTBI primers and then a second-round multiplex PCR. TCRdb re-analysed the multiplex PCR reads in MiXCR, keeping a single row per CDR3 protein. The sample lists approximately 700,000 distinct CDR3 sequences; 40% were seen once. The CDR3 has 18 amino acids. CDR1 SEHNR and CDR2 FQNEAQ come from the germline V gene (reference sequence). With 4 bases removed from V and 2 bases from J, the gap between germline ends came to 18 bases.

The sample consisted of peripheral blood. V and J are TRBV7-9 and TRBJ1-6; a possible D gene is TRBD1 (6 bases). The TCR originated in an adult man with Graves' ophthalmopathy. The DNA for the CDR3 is TGTGCCAGCAGCTCTGAATTAATCAGGGGCACCTATAATTCACCCCTCCACTTT. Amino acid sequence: CASSSELIRGTYNSPLHF.